This T cell receptor beta chain is from a study of blood T cell repertoires in COVID-19. Across the whole study: Acute and convalescent COVID-19 samples came from the United States, Italy and Spain. PBMCs, B-cell-depleted T cells, or T cells were the source of the cDNA or gDNA that made up the material.

Method: immunoSEQ multiplex PCR; TCRdb's copy keeps in-frame clones and lacks some. The table has some 130,000 clones, 70% to 80% seen once; the top ten hold 10% to 11%. Germline V gives CDR1 SGHDT, CDR2 YYEEEE. The trim removed 0 bases at V and 6 bases at J, leaving 10 bases unmatched. The CDR3 loop spans 16 amino acids. The clonotype was recovered from a man aged 55 to 69 who had recovered from COVID-19. The sample consisted of peripheral blood. The chain has TRBV5-6 and TRBJ2-3; TRBD1 aligns across 7 bases. The CDR3 reads CASSLVSRQGLDTQYF. The CDR3 nucleotides are TGTGCCAGCAGCTTGGTCTCGCGACAGGGATTGGATACGCAGTATTTT.